The 28 T cell receptor beta chains below were found in one sample sequenced in a study of PD-1 blockade in classical Hodgkin lymphoma. Profiled with immunoSEQ multiplex PCR; TCRdb holds only in-frame clones, not every one. The data show under 20,000 clones, more than 75% seen once. Time point indicated: cycle 4 day 1 (C4D1), after 6 weeks of nivolumab. Autologous stem cell transplantation was followed by relapse in every patient, and brentuximab vedotin exposure varied. The input for sequencing was peripheral blood mononuclear cells (PBMCs), taken before the fourth cycle of nivolumab. The receptors originated from a human donor with classical Hodgkin lymphoma.

J is TRBJ1-1 and V is TRBV19; D might be TRBD1 (5 bases). CDR3 length equals 14 residues. Deletions cut 5 bases from V and 0 bases from J, with 10 bases between. The germline V gene encodes CDR1 LNHDA and CDR2 SQIVND (reference sequence). CDR3 sequence: CASSLRGVNTEAFF. In DNA form, the CDR3 reads TGTGCCAGTAGTTTACGGGGCGTGAACACTGAAGCTTTCTTT.

The rearrangement joins TRBV6-1 to TRBJ2-6, with D hard to call. With 4 bases removed from V and 4 bases from J, the gap between germline ends came to 8 bases. CDR1 is MNHNS and CDR2 is SASEGT in the germline V gene. The CDR3 extends over 14 amino acids. The CDR3 spells CASSGLTGANVLTF. The CDR3 nucleotides read TGTGCCAGCAGTGGGCTCACCGGGGCCAACGTCCTGACTTTC.

This clone was counted a single time. The chain recombines TRBV5-1 with TRBJ2-1; TRBD2 matches 12 bases. Germline CDR1 is SGHRS and CDR2 is YFSETQ. The CDR3 covers 16 residues. The ends lost 5 bases at V and 8 bases at J; junction bases unmatched: 11. In DNA, the CDR3 is TGCGCCAGCAGTTCGCCTCTAGCGGGGGGGGAAGATGAGCAGTTCTTC. Translated: CASSSPLAGGEDEQFF.

The CDR3 loop reads CASSPGQGYNYGYTF. DNA for the CDR3: TGCGCCAGCAGCCCCGGACAGGGCTATAACTATGGCTACACCTTC. V usage is TRBV4-1 and J usage is TRBJ1-2, with 8 bases aligning to TRBD1. Trimming removed 4 bases from V and 1 base from J; junction bases left unmatched: 5. The CDR3 sequence is 15 residues long. CDR1 and CDR2 (germline): MGHRA, YSYEKL.

The chain recombines TRBV2 with TRBJ1-5; D not certain. V was pared by 4 bases and J by 0 bases, with 10 bases between. Germline lookup yields CDR1 SNHLY and CDR2 FYNNEI. The CDR3 is made up of 15 amino acids. The CDR3 bases are TGTGCCAGCAGTGCCGATGTTATTAGCAATCAGCCCCAGCATTTT. Residues: CASSADVISNQPQHF.

This clone has only a few counts. The chain recombines TRBV15 with TRBJ2-1; 11 bases match TRBD2. V shed 5 bases and J 10 bases; nucleotides not matched to a gene: 4. From germline, CDR1 is LNHNV and CDR2 YYDKDF (reference sequence). The CDR3 is made up of 13 amino acids. The chain's CDR3 is CATSGTSGGEQFF. CDR3 sequence (DNA): TGTGCCACCAGCGGGACTAGCGGAGGGGAGCAGTTCTTC.

The chain employs TRBV11-3 and TRBJ1-3; 9 positions match TRBD1. This CDR3 spans 17 amino acids. Trimming took 5 bases from V and 6 from J; bases not matched to a gene: 14. Germline V CDR1 and CDR2: SGHNT, YENEEA. CDR3 DNA sequence: TGTGCCAGCAGCCAACTCGGGACAGGGCGAATGGAAAACACCATATATTTT. This gives the protein CASSQLGTGRMENTIYF.

V and J are TRBV7-3 and TRBJ2-5; 8 bases line up with TRBD1. CDR3 length: 16 amino acids. Germline-derived CDR1 and CDR2 are SGHTA and FQGTGA. J gave up 5 bases and V 2 bases, and 10 bases lay outside the gene matches. CDR3 amino acids: CASSLLGQGGGETQYF. The DNA for the CDR3 is TGTGCCAGCAGCTTACTCGGACAGGGCGGAGGGGAGACCCAGTACTTC. The variable domain in full, completed from reference TRBV7-3 and TRBJ2-5, reads GAGVSQTPSNKVTEKGKYVELRCDPISGHTALYWYRQSLGQGPEFLIYFQGTGAADDSGLPNDRFFAVRPEGSVSTLKIQRTERGDSAVYLCASSLLGQGGGETQYFGPGTRLLVL.

The chain has TRBV19 and TRBJ2-2, with 8 bases matching TRBD2. J gave up 4 bases and V 2 bases, and 6 bases lay outside the gene matches. CDR1 is LNHDA and CDR2 is SQIVND in the germline V gene (reference sequence). The CDR3 runs to 16 residues. CDR3 in amino acids: CASSILAGSGTGELFF. Written as DNA, the CDR3 is TGTGCCAGTAGTATATTAGCGGGATCGGGCACCGGGGAGCTGTTTTTT.

The chain joins TRBV6-5 to TRBJ2-1; tentatively, D is TRBD1 or TRBD2 (5 bases each). The germline V gene has CDR1 MNHEY and CDR2 SVGAGI. CDR3 length: 16 residues. Trimming cost V 3 bases and J 7 bases, with 19 bases left between them. The CDR3 loop is CASSYSGTRPNNEQFF. The CDR3 nucleotides are TGTGCCAGCAGTTATTCCGGGACCCGCCCCAATAATGAGCAGTTCTTC.

This chain connects TRBV9 to TRBJ2-7; 10 bases line up with TRBD1. Germline V gene sequence: CDR1 SGDLS, CDR2 YYNGEE. With 4 bases clipped from V and 0 bases from J, the junction kept 4 bases outside the gene matches. This CDR3 is built from 15 residues. CDR3 nucleotides: TGTGCCAGCAGCCCGGGACAGGGGTCCTCCTACGAGCAGTACTTC. Its protein is CASSPGQGSSYEQYF.

Only one count was recorded for this clone. This chain links TRBV29-1 with TRBJ1-3; D gene uncertain. CDR3 length: 12 residues. V shed 0 bases and J shed 4 bases, with 4 bases lying between them. CDR1 and CDR2 from the germline V gene are SQVTM and ANQGSEA. The CDR3 bases are TGCAGCGTTGAAGAGTCAGGAAACACCATATATTTT. It encodes CSVEESGNTIYF.

The sample holds a few counts of this clone. The chain is built from TRBV5-1 and TRBJ1-6; possible D gene TRBD1, 5 bases. The CDR3 spans 18 residues. Between the trimmed V and J ends, which lost 3 bases and 0 bases, there was a span of 16 bases. Germline CDR1 reads SGHRS; CDR2 reads YFSETQ. CDR3 amino acids: CASSSTGHASSYNSPLHF. The CDR3 DNA sequence: TGCGCCAGCAGCTCCACCGGACACGCGAGCTCCTATAATTCACCCCTCCACTTT.

The chain combines TRBV21-1 with TRBJ1-2. TRBV21-1 is listed as a pseudogene. The length of the CDR3 is 17 residues. The CDR3: CASSKVRARRANYGYTF. The CDR3 DNA follows: TGTGCCAGCAGCAAAGTTCGGGCTCGGAGAGCTAACTATGGCTACACCTTC.

The rearrangement joins TRBV30 to TRBJ1-2; D gene unclear. Germline V gives CDR1 GTSNPN, CDR2 SVGIG (reference sequence). V gave up 3 bases and J gave up 7 bases, with 12 bases separating them. The CDR3 covers 12 residues. In DNA, the CDR3 is TGTGCCTGGAGCTACTTAGGCGCTGGCTACACCTTC. Translated: CAWSYLGAGYTF.

The chain recombines TRBV28 with TRBJ2-7; unclear D gene. V lost 3 bases and J 2 bases, leaving 11 bases between the germline ends. CDR3 length: 14 amino acids. The V gene's germline CDR1 is MDHEN and CDR2 SYDVKM. The CDR3 DNA reads TGTGCCAGCAGTTTTCCTAGTTTCCCCTACGAGCAGTACTTC. Protein product: CASSFPSFPYEQYF.

The table lists this clone with a count of one. The rearrangement joins TRBV19 to TRBJ2-2; 13 bases agree with TRBD2. Germline trimming cut 5 bases from V and 6 bases from J; bases unmatched to any gene: 3. This CDR3 comprises 15 residues. Germline CDR1 is LNHDA and CDR2 is SQIVND (reference sequence). CDR3 nucleotides: TGTGCCAGTAGTTTAGGACTAGCGGGAGCCGGGGAGCTGTTTTTT. Protein sequence: CASSLGLAGAGELFF.

For this clone: Additional DNA sequences in this sample encode the identical CDR3. The J gene is TRBJ1-1, the V gene TRBV5-1, with D possibly matching TRBD1 (5 bases). The CDR3 is 15 amino acids. Germline-derived CDR1 and CDR2 are SGHRS and YFSETQ. Trimming shortened V by 0 bases and J by 7 bases, and 16 bases separated the two germline ends. The CDR3 DNA reads as TGCGCCAGCAGCTTGGAGGCGGGGGGAAGCGGTGAAGCTTTCTTT. Amino acid sequence: CASSLEAGGSGEAFF.

This clone is a singleton in its sample. The rearrangement joins TRBV2 to TRBJ1-1; weak D call: TRBD1 (5 bases). CDR3 size: 13 residues. The V and J ends lost 11 bases and 2 bases respectively, with 15 bases between them. From germline, CDR1 is SNHLY and CDR2 FYNNEI. CDR3 coding DNA: TGTGCCGGACAAGACAGAGTAAACACTGAAGCTTTCTTT. Protein: CAGQDRVNTEAFF.

This clone was found a few times. The chain employs TRBV2 and TRBJ2-1; 12 bases agree with TRBD2. The germline V gene has CDR1 SNHLY and CDR2 FYNNEI. This CDR3 is 15 amino acids long. V trimming: 1 base; J trimming: 7 bases; junction bases outside the gene matches: 2. The CDR3 DNA reads TGTGCCAGCAGTGAAGGGACTAGCGGGATTAATGAGCAGTTCTTC. This encodes CASSEGTSGINEQFF. Variable domain in full (rest from reference TRBV2 and TRBJ2-1): EPEVTQTPSHQVTQMGQEVILRCVPISNHLYFYWYRQILGQKVEFLVSFYNNEISEKSEIFDDQFSVERPDGSNFTLKIRSTKLEDSAMYFCASSEGTSGINEQFFGPGTRLTVL.

The CDR3 sequence is CASSPEGPEAFF. For the CDR3, the DNA is TGTGCCAGCAGTCCAGAGGGACCTGAAGCTTTCTTT. This chain joins TRBV7-8 and TRBJ1-1, with a weak D call TRBD1 (5 bases). CDR1 is SGHVS, CDR2 FQNEAQ, per germline. V was shortened by 6 bases and J by 6 bases, with 11 bases between the two germline ends. CDR3 size: 12 residues.

The gene calls are TRBV19 and TRBJ1-5; 8 nucleotides align to TRBD1. There are 16 residues in the CDR3. Trimming took 6 bases from V and 5 from J; bases not matched to a gene: 12. Germline lookup yields CDR1 LNHDA and CDR2 SQIVND (reference sequence). The CDR3 region is CASSDLTGTGDQPQHF. The DNA of the CDR3 is TGTGCCAGTAGCGACTTGACCGGGACAGGCGATCAGCCCCAGCATTTT.

The chain joins TRBV6-6 to TRBJ2-7, with 8 nucleotides matching TRBD1. Trimming took 8 bases from V and 2 from J; bases not matched to a gene: 8. The CDR3 is 14 residues long. Germline CDR1 reads MNHNY; CDR2 reads SVGAGI (reference sequence). CDR3 in DNA: TGTGCCAGCTCCTTACGGGACAGGACCTACGAGCAGTACTTC. Its protein product is CASSLRDRTYEQYF.

The chain employs TRBV13 and TRBJ2-7; weak D call: TRBD2 (7 bases). This CDR3 comprises 15 residues. Germline loops: CDR1 PRHDT, CDR2 FYEKMQ (reference sequence). Between the trimmed V and J ends, which lost 4 bases and 1 base, there was a span of 14 bases. The CDR3 loop is CASSSRGGASYEQYF. CDR3 nucleotide sequence: TGTGCCAGCAGCTCCAGAGGGGGGGCTTCCTACGAGCAGTACTTC. The full variable domain, in which reference TRBV13 and TRBJ2-7 provide the parts outside the CDR3, is AAGVIQSPRHLIKEKRETATLKCYPIPRHDTVYWYQQGPGQDPQFLISFYEKMQSDKGSIPDRFSAQQFSDYHSELNMSSLELGDSALYFCASSSRGGASYEQYFGPGTRLTVT.

The chain is built from TRBV11-3 and TRBJ2-1; 7 bases map to TRBD2. CDR1 is SGHNT and CDR2 is YENEEA in the germline V gene. J gave up 9 bases and V 7 bases, and 15 bases lay outside the gene matches. The CDR3 extends over 15 amino acids. DNA of the CDR3: TGTGCCAGCAAACCTTCGGGGAGCGGGATGGGTGAGCAGTTCTTC. Protein: CASKPSGSGMGEQFF.

The count of this clone is one. The V call is TRBV6-6, the J call TRBJ1-1; tentatively, D is TRBD1 (6 bases). Germline CDR1 and CDR2: MNHNY and SVGAGI (reference sequence). V was clipped by 5 bases and J by 7 bases, with 14 bases between them. The CDR3 has 13 residues. The CDR3 DNA follows: TGTGCCAGCAGTCTCGGGACACACCTTGAAGCTTTCTTT. It yields the protein CASSLGTHLEAFF.

The V and J genes are TRBV11-2 and TRBJ2-7; possibly TRBD1 or TRBD2 for D (5 bases each). Between the trimmed V and J ends, which lost 5 bases and 4 bases, there was a span of 15 bases. Germline CDR1 reads SGHAT; CDR2 reads FQNNGV. This CDR3 is 14 amino acids long. The CDR3 coding sequence is TGTGCCAGCAGCCTTACCGGGACGCAGTACGAGCAGTACTTC. It codes for CASSLTGTQYEQYF.

The chain joins TRBV14 to TRBJ1-2, with a tentative D call TRBD1 (5 bases). The CDR3 length is 13 residues. Germline values: CDR1 SGHDN, CDR2 FVKESK. The V end lost 0 bases, the J end lost 6 bases, and 8 bases lay between the germline ends. CDR3 sequence (DNA): TGTGCCAGCAGCCAAGAGGGGGGACATGGCTACACCTTC. This gives the protein CASSQEGGHGYTF.